The sequence of this TCR beta chain was determined in a study of radiation and T cells in renal cell carcinoma. Study background: Nephrectomy followed 15 Gy stereotactic body radiation by 4 weeks. General study results and limits: In blood, top tumor clones expanded by 2 weeks, shrinking by 4.

A word on this clone: What it recognizes is unknown.

Germline V gene sequence: CDR1 SGHAT, CDR2 FQNNGV. V lost 4 bases and J lost 10; bases outside the gene matches: 12. CDR3 size: 16 residues. The assay was immunoSEQ multiplex PCR, and TCRdb's table has in-frame clones only and misses some. This repertoire shows about 26,000 clones, 81% found once; its top ten account for 30% to 40%. Time point given: blood 2 weeks post-SBRT. This sample's treatment: 15 Gy SBRT to primary tumor, nephrectomy 4 weeks later. After SBRT, blood was collected at 2 and 4 weeks, plus baseline. The chain recombines TRBV11-2 with TRBJ2-1; 11 bases are shared with TRBD2. The source of this sequence is a man aged 55-75 years with renal cell carcinoma. The sample consisted of blood, taken from a patient whose treatment included radiotherapy and nephrectomy. As DNA, the CDR3 is TGTGCCAGCAGCTCCCTTAGCGGGAGGGCCCTCAACGAGCAGTTCTTC. It specifies CASSSLSGRALNEQFF.